The 32 T cell receptor beta chains reported below all come from one sample, sequenced in a study of shared clonotypes between healthy human individuals. Using immunoSEQ multiplex PCR, the repertoire was profiled, and TCRdb retains in-frame clones only, with some absent. The profile shows 700,000 to 950,000 clones, roughly 96% of them singletons. CD45RO-negative CD8 cells positively selected for CCR7 made up the naive population, which excluded terminally differentiated effector memory CD45RA+ cells. The material sequenced was naive CD8+ T cells sorted from blood. These receptors were obtained from a man aged 30 to 39 in good health.

The chain combines TRBV19 with TRBJ2-7; TRBD2 aligns across 7 bases. The germline V gene has CDR1 LNHDA and CDR2 SQIVND (reference sequence). There are 15 residues in the CDR3. V gave up 5 bases and J gave up 2 bases; unmatched junction bases: 9. The CDR3: CASSPLVGLAYEQYF. The CDR3 DNA reads TGTGCCAGTAGTCCACTAGTTGGACTAGCCTACGAGCAGTACTTC.

The rearrangement links TRBV6-1 to TRBJ1-5, with TRBD1 matching over 10 bases. The CDR3 totals 15 residues. Germline values: CDR1 MNHNS, CDR2 SASEGT. The V segment lost 3 bases and the J segment 5 bases; nucleotides outside the gene matches: 4. The CDR3 reads CASSDGTGAYQPQHF. Here the CDR3 DNA reads TGTGCCAGCAGTGACGGGACAGGGGCTTATCAGCCCCAGCATTTT.

The J gene is TRBJ2-1, the V gene TRBV21-1; TRBD2 is taken as the D call from the table, unchecked against the DNA. TRBV21-1 is labeled a pseudogene. CDR3 length: 14 residues. The CDR3 region has the DNA TGTGCCAGCAGCAAATCTCGGGGTTACAATGAGCAGTTCTTC. Its protein product is CASSKSRGYNEQFF.

V and J are TRBV29-1 and TRBJ2-3; weak D call: TRBD2 (7 bases). Germline V CDR1 and CDR2: SQVTM, ANQGSEA. There are 16 residues in the CDR3. V lost 3 bases, J lost 4 bases, and 20 bases lay in between. CDR3 nucleotides: TGCAGCGTTGATTGGCCGGGGGGCCCTGGGGCAGATACGCAGTATTTT. It codes for CSVDWPGGPGADTQYF.

The chain carries TRBV28 and TRBJ2-7; D perhaps matches TRBD2 (5 bases). The V gene lost 8 bases and the J gene lost 0 bases, with 14 bases spanning the gap. There are 14 residues in the CDR3. CDR1 and CDR2 from the germline V gene are MDHEN and SYDVKM. The CDR3 nucleotides are TGTGCCAGCGGGGAGCAGAACCTCTCCTACGAGCAGTACTTC. Amino acid sequence: CASGEQNLSYEQYF.

The chain recombines TRBV13 with TRBJ2-2; a possible D gene is TRBD2 (5 bases). There are 13 residues in the CDR3. Per germline, CDR1 PRHDT and CDR2 FYEKMQ (reference sequence). V was shortened by 5 bases and J by 5 bases, with 9 bases between the two germline ends. Here the CDR3 reads CASSKTRTGELFF. Here the CDR3 DNA reads TGTGCCAGCAGCAAAACTAGGACCGGGGAGCTGTTTTTT.

This rearrangement joins TRBV19 to TRBJ1-2; D gene uncertain. V shed 3 bases and J shed 7 bases, with 18 bases lying between them. This CDR3 contains 15 residues. Per the germline V gene, CDR1 is LNHDA and CDR2 is SQIVND (reference sequence). The CDR3 nucleotides are TGTGCCAGTAGTATGGGGTTACACCCTTCAAGTGGCTACACCTTC. Amino acid sequence: CASSMGLHPSSGYTF.

The rearrangement links TRBV7-9 to TRBJ2-2; D gene ambiguous. The CDR3 extends over 12 amino acids. The germline CDR1 and CDR2 sequences are SEHNR and FQNEAQ (reference sequence). Trimming cost V 1 base and J 7 bases, with 4 bases left between them. This chain's CDR3 is CASSLGRGELFF. In nucleotides, the CDR3 is TGTGCCAGCAGCTTAGGGCGCGGGGAGCTGTTTTTT.

The chain recombines TRBV25-1 with TRBJ1-5, with D possibly TRBD1 on 5 matching bases. Trimming took 2 bases from V and 5 from J, leaving 7 bases between them. Germline V gene lookup returns CDR1 MGHDK and CDR2 SYGVNS. The CDR3 totals 13 residues. The CDR3 region has the DNA TGTGCCAGCAGTGAAGGGGCGGATCAGCCCCAGCATTTT. It specifies CASSEGADQPQHF.

The J gene is TRBJ2-5, the V gene TRBV15; D is unresolved. Trimming stripped 2 bases from V and 5 bases from J, with 12 bases between. CDR1 is LNHNV, CDR2 YYDKDF, per germline (reference sequence). The length of the CDR3 is 14 residues. The CDR3 reads CATSRSIGMETQYF. The CDR3 DNA is TGTGCCACCAGCAGATCTATCGGAATGGAGACCCAGTACTTC.

The chain uses TRBV6-1 and TRBJ2-1; 9 bases align to TRBD2. The V gene's germline CDR1 is MNHNS and CDR2 SASEGT. The V gene end was trimmed by 11 bases and the J gene end by 3 bases; junction bases not matched to a gene: 8. This CDR3 has 14 residues. The CDR3 is CAGKSSGNYNEQFF. The CDR3 DNA is TGTGCCGGAAAATCTAGCGGGAACTACAATGAGCAGTTCTTC.

The gene calls are TRBV6-1 and TRBJ1-4; unclear D gene. CDR1 and CDR2 (germline): MNHNS, SASEGT. The CDR3 runs 10 residues. V lost 8 bases, J lost 7 bases, and 5 bases lay in between. The CDR3 nucleotides read TGTGCCAGCGAGAGTGAAAAACTGTTTTTT. Translated: CASESEKLFF.

The chain couples TRBV6-5 to TRBJ1-2; D is unclear. V was cut by 2 bases and J by 1 base, with 5 bases left in between. CDR3 length: 13 residues. The germline V gene encodes CDR1 MNHEY and CDR2 SVGAGI. In DNA form, the CDR3 reads TGTGCCAGCAGTTACAACCTTAACTATGGCTACACCTTC. This codes for CASSYNLNYGYTF.

The CDR3 DNA reads as TGCAGCGTTGAAGATATTTCTGGGTACGAGCAGTACTTC. Its translation: CSVEDISGYEQYF. This chain connects TRBV29-1 to TRBJ2-7; unclear D gene. This CDR3 contains 13 residues. Germline CDR1 SQVTM, CDR2 ANQGSEA. Trimming removed 0 bases at V and 4 bases at J, with 10 bases between.

V and J are TRBV27 and TRBJ2-7, with 7 bases matching TRBD1. The V gene's germline CDR1 is MNHEY and CDR2 SMNVEV (reference sequence). The junction had 8 bases not matched to a gene; V was cut back by 5 bases and J by 7 bases. The CDR3 consists of 13 residues. CDR3 sequence reads: CASSTMDRSEQYF. DNA for the CDR3: TGTGCCAGCAGTACCATGGACAGGTCGGAGCAGTACTTC.

Here the CDR3 DNA reads TGCAGCGTAAACGAGGGATACACCGGGGAGCTGTTTTTT. As protein: CSVNEGYTGELFF. V is TRBV29-1 and J is TRBJ2-2; tentative D call: TRBD2 (5 bases). Trimming left V 6 bases short and J 3 bases short, with 11 bases between. Germline lookup yields CDR1 SQVTM and CDR2 ANQGSEA. CDR3 size: 13 residues.

In nucleotides, the CDR3 is TGTGCCATAGCCCCAGGGGGCGAAAACTATGGCTACACCTTC. Its protein product is CAIAPGGENYGYTF. The chain employs TRBV19 and TRBJ1-2; 8 positions agree with TRBD1. Germline V lookup: CDR1 LNHDA, CDR2 SQIVND (reference sequence). V was clipped by 10 bases and J by 2 bases; unmatched bases: 9. This CDR3 spans 14 amino acids. Using reference TRBV19 and TRBJ1-2 for the parts outside the CDR3, the full variable domain is DGGITQSPKYLFRKEGQNVTLSCEQNLNHDAMYWYRQDPGQGLRLIYYSQIVNDFQKGDIAEGYSVSREKKESFPLTVTSAQKNPTAFYLCAIAPGGENYGYTFGSGTRLTVV.

The chain links TRBV11-2 to TRBJ2-7; D may be TRBD2 (6 bases). The germline V gene encodes CDR1 SGHAT and CDR2 FQNNGV. This CDR3 is 13 amino acids long. V shed 5 bases and J shed 3 bases, with 11 bases lying between them. CDR3 nucleotides: TGTGCCAGCAGCATTAGCGGTGACTACGAGCAGTACTTC. Amino acids: CASSISGDYEQYF.

The V gene is TRBV6-5, the J gene TRBJ2-1, with 7 bases fitting TRBD1. After removal of 0 bases from V and 7 bases from J, the junction contained 6 bases not matched to a gene. Germline V gene lookup returns CDR1 MNHEY and CDR2 SVGAGI. This CDR3 is 15 amino acids long. CDR3 DNA sequence: TGTGCCAGCAGTTACTCACAGGGGCTGCGGAATGAGCAGTTCTTC. This gives the protein CASSYSQGLRNEQFF.

This clone has more than one count but fewer than ten. This chain joins TRBV11-2 and TRBJ2-4; 13 nucleotides line up with TRBD2. Germline-derived CDR1 and CDR2 are SGHAT and FQNNGV. V was clipped by 6 bases and J by 7 bases; unmatched bases: 6. This CDR3 comprises 15 residues. CDR3 DNA: TGTGCCAGCAGACGGACTAGCGGGAGTGGCAACATTCAGTACTTC. As protein: CASRRTSGSGNIQYF.

This sequence joins TRBV4-1 and TRBJ2-1, with 11 bases that match TRBD2. V shed 3 bases, J shed 10 bases, and the junction held 17 bases outside the gene matches. CDR3 length equals 18 residues. Germline-derived CDR1 and CDR2 are MGHRA and YSYEKL. CDR3: CASSQESRLAGFDLEQFF. The DNA of the CDR3 is TGCGCCAGCAGCCAGGAATCCAGACTAGCGGGATTTGATTTAGAGCAGTTCTTC.

V usage is TRBV7-8 and J usage is TRBJ2-5; D not resolved. This CDR3 is 18 amino acids long. In germline, CDR1 is SGHVS, CDR2 FQNEAQ. Trimming removed 5 bases from V and 5 bases from J, with 27 bases in between. CDR3 nucleotide sequence: TGTGCCAGCAGCCTGAGGCGTTCCCTAGAGGCAACAAGGGAGACCCAGTACTTC. Its translation is CASSLRRSLEATRETQYF.

The chain uses TRBV25-1 and TRBJ2-7, with D unclear. CDR1 and CDR2 (germline): MGHDK, SYGVNS. The V end was cut by 0 bases, the J end by 0 bases, with 6 bases between. The length of the CDR3 is 14 residues. The CDR3, as DNA: TGTGCCAGCAGTGAATACAGCAGCTCCTACGAGCAGTACTTC. Translated: CASSEYSSSYEQYF.

The gene calls are TRBV10-2 and TRBJ2-7, with 10 bases fitting TRBD2. The CDR3 totals 19 residues. Germline V gene sequence: CDR1 WSHSY, CDR2 SAAADI. V was clipped by 0 bases and J by 4 bases; unmatched bases: 15. CDR3 in DNA: TGCGCCAGCAGTGAGTCGATAGTTCTAGCGGGAGTTTACTTGTACGAGCAGTACTTC. It codes for CASSESIVLAGVYLYEQYF.

With respect to this clone: The junction departs from the called germline gene at one end, perhaps through a read error. V is TRBV7-7 and J is TRBJ2-3; D is unresolved. The V gene's germline CDR1 is SSHAT and CDR2 FNYEAQ (reference sequence). This CDR3 has 14 residues. The CDR3, as DNA: TGTGCTAGCAGCTTAGCTTGGGGTACAGATACGCAGTATTTT. Its protein product is CASSLAWGTDTQYF.

The chain employs TRBV30 and TRBJ2-7; TRBD2 agrees at 11 bases. V lost 1 base and J lost 3; bases outside the gene matches: 2. The CDR3 loop spans 14 amino acids. The germline V gene encodes CDR1 GTSNPN and CDR2 SVGIG (reference sequence). The CDR3 bases are TGTGCCTGGAGTGGACTAGCGGGACTCTACGAGCAGTACTTC. This translates into CAWSGLAGLYEQYF.

This chain uses TRBV4-3 with TRBJ2-1; D is perhaps TRBD2 (7 bases). CDR1 is LGHNA and CDR2 is YSLEER in the germline V gene. The CDR3 spans 20 residues. V lost 4 bases to trimming and J lost 4 bases, with 29 bases between them. The CDR3 DNA sequence: TGCGCCAGCAGCCCCCAGGGGTCCGGGAGGTGGCGGCATACTTACAATGAGCAGTTCTTC. It encodes CASSPQGSGRWRHTYNEQFF.

The count of this clone is one. In DNA form, the CDR3 reads TGCGCCACCGTAGACGGCGGGAGGGCCCTCGTCGGCACAGATACGCAGTATTTT. It translates to CATVDGGRALVGTDTQYF. The rearrangement links TRBV10-2 to TRBJ2-3; 9 nucleotides agree with TRBD2. Germline CDR1 and CDR2: WSHSY and SAAADI. This CDR3 region has 18 residues. V was pared by 10 bases and J by 1 base, with 18 bases of the junction left unmatched.

V usage is TRBV2 and J usage is TRBJ2-3; TRBD2 agrees at 7 bases. Looked up from germline, CDR1 is SNHLY and CDR2 is FYNNEI. V lost 5 bases and J lost 3; bases outside the gene matches: 5. The CDR3 runs 14 residues. Here the CDR3 reads CASSPTSSTDTQYF. As DNA, the CDR3 is TGTGCCAGCAGTCCGACTAGCAGTACAGATACGCAGTATTTT.

This chain uses TRBV27 with TRBJ2-1; D is uncertain. The CDR3 totals 13 residues. CDR1 and CDR2 from the germline V gene are MNHEY and SMNVEV (reference sequence). V lost 6 bases, J lost 7 bases, and 13 bases lay in between. CDR3 coding DNA: TGTGCCAGCAGCAAGAAAGTGGGGAATGAGCAGTTCTTC. Protein: CASSKKVGNEQFF.

The chain employs TRBV5-4 and TRBJ2-1; 12 positions agree with TRBD2. Unmatched junction bases numbered 5, after V lost 4 bases and J lost 0 bases. Germline V gives CDR1 SGHNT, CDR2 YYREEE (reference sequence). The CDR3 loop spans 17 amino acids. As DNA, the CDR3 is TGTGCCAGCAGCGTAGGACTAGCGGGGAGCTCCTACAATGAGCAGTTCTTC. It is translated as CASSVGLAGSSYNEQFF.

V usage is TRBV9 and J usage is TRBJ2-7, with TRBD2 identical over 12 bases. The V gene end was trimmed by 0 bases and the J gene end by 4 bases; junction bases not matched to a gene: 5. The CDR3 spans 16 residues. Germline-derived CDR1 and CDR2 are SGDLS and YYNGEE. The DNA for the CDR3 is TGTGCCAGCAGCGTAGGAGGACTAGCGGGATTATACGAGCAGTACTTC. This gives the protein CASSVGGLAGLYEQYF. Combining the CDR3 with reference TRBV9 and TRBJ2-7 gives the whole variable domain DSGVTQTPKHLITATGQRVTLRCSPRSGDLSVYWYQQSLDQGLQFLIQYYNGEERAKGNILERFSAQQFPDLHSELNLSSLELGDSALYFCASSVGGLAGLYEQYFGPGTRLTVT.